The rows below give T cell receptor beta chains drawn from one sample of a study of blood T cell repertoires in COVID-19. Profiled with immunoSEQ multiplex PCR; TCRdb holds only in-frame clones, not every one. Altogether about 270,000 clones are present, 70% to 90% being singletons, with the ten largest covering 2.3%. The source material was peripheral blood. These receptors came from a woman in her 50s with acute or convalescent COVID-19. Each CDR3 is given with its conserved first and last residue. D genes are given only for firm matches. Clone size appears in some rows only: once, few, many, or a class for an expanded clone.

NA	TRBV5-1	TRBJ2-2	TRBD1	16	TGCGCCAGCAGCAACATGGGACAGGGGGATACCGGGGAGCTGTTTTTT	CASSNMGQGDTGELFF
once	TRBV27	TRBJ1-2	TRBD1	18	TGTGCCAGCAGTTTTAATATAGTTGGGACAGGCCCCAACTATGGCTACACCTTC	CASSFNIVGTGPNYGYTF
NA	TRBV27	TRBJ2-7	TRBD1	14	TGTGCCAGCAGTTCCCTGACAGGGAGCTACGAGCAGTACTTC	CASSSLTGSYEQYF
NA	TRBV5-1	TRBJ2-5	NA	14	TGCGCCAGCAGCTTGATAGGGGCCCAAGAGACCCAGTACTTC	CASSLIGAQETQYF
NA	TRBV11-3	TRBJ2-1	NA	12	TGTGCCAGCAGCTACGGGAGCAACGAGCAGTTCTTC	CASSYGSNEQFF
NA	TRBV27	TRBJ1-3	NA	15	TGTGCCAGCAGTTTATGGCCGATCTCTGGAAACACCATATATTTT	CASSLWPISGNTIYF
NA	TRBV19	TRBJ2-1	TRBD2	14	TGTGCCAGTAACGCCGGGACTAGTCTGAATGAGCAGTTCTTC	CASNAGTSLNEQFF
NA	TRBV5-1	TRBJ1-1	NA	14	TGCGCCAGCAGCTCGGAGTACTCGAACACTGAAGCTTTCTTT	CASSSEYSNTEAFF
once	TRBV7-2	TRBJ2-2	TRBD2	15	TGTGCCAGCAGCCAAATAGCGGGAATCTATGGGGAGCTGTTTTTT	CASSQIAGIYGELFF
NA	TRBV27	TRBJ2-7	NA	14	TGTGCCAGCAGTTACAGGGCCCTCTCCTACGAGCAGTACTTC	CASSYRALSYEQYF
NA	TRBV5-1	TRBJ2-7	TRBD2	14	TGCGCCAGCAGCAAGGGACTAGCGGGAGGCGAGCAGTACTTC	CASSKGLAGGEQYF
NA	TRBV6-5	TRBJ1-2	NA	13	TGTGCCAGCAGGTACGGGGAGAACTATGGCTACACCTTC	CASRYGENYGYTF
NA	TRBV6-5	TRBJ2-7	TRBD2	13	TGTGCCAGCCGGACTAGCGGGTTGTACGAGCAGTACTTC	CASRTSGLYEQYF
NA	TRBV7-8	TRBJ2-7	NA	15	TGTGCCAGCAGCTTAGTCGTGACTACCTCCTACGAGCAGTACTTC	CASSLVVTTSYEQYF
NA	TRBV5-1	TRBJ2-3	NA	14	TGCGCCAGCAGCTTGATGGAGGGGCAAGATACGCAGTATTTT	CASSLMEGQDTQYF
NA	TRBV7-9	TRBJ1-2	NA	15	TGTGCCAGCAGCCCCAATCCGGGAAGCCTTATCGGCTACACCTTC	CASSPNPGSLIGYTF
NA	TRBV5-1	TRBJ2-3	NA	13	TGCGCCAGCAGCTTACAGGGTTTGGATACGCAGTATTTT	CASSLQGLDTQYF
NA	TRBV5-1	TRBJ2-7	TRBD2	16	TGCGCCAGCGGGGGAGGGACTAGCGGAAGGACCTACGAGCAGTACTTC	CASGGGTSGRTYEQYF
NA	TRBV7-2	TRBJ2-1	NA	14	TGTGCCAGCAAGCTTGGAGGGGCGCGGGATGAGCAGTTCTTC	CASKLGGARDEQFF
NA	TRBV6-6	TRBJ1-2	TRBD1	13	TGTGCCAGCAGTAAAGACAGGGGGAATGGCTACACCTTC	CASSKDRGNGYTF
NA	TRBV28	TRBJ2-7	TRBD1	17	TGTGCCAGCAGTTTACTAGGGTTCGGGACAGGAGCTTACGAGCAGTACTTC	CASSLLGFGTGAYEQYF
NA	TRBV7-2	TRBJ1-1	NA	13	TGTGCCAGCAGCTTAGCGGGCCAGGATGAAGCTTTCTTT	CASSLAGQDEAFF